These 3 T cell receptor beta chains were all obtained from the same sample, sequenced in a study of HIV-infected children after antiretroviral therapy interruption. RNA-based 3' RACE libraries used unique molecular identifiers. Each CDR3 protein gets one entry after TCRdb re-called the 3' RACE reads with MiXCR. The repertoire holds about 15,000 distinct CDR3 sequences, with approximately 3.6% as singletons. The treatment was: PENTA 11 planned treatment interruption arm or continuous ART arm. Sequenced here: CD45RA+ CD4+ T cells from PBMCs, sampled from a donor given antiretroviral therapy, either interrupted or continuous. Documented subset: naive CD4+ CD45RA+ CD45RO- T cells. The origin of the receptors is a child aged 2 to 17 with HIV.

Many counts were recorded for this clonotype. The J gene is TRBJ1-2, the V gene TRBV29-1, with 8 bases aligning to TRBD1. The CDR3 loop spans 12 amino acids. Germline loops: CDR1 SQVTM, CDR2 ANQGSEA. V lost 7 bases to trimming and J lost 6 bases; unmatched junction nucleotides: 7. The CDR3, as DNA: TGCAGCGGAAACAGGGGGGGGGATGGCTACACCTTC. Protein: CSGNRGGDGYTF. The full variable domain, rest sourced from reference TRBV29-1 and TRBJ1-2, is SAVISQKPSRDICQRGTSLTIQCQVDSQVTMMFWYRQQPGQSLTLIATANQGSEATYESGFVIDKFPISRPNLTFSTLTVSNMSPEDSSIYLCSGNRGGDGYTFGSGTRLTVV.

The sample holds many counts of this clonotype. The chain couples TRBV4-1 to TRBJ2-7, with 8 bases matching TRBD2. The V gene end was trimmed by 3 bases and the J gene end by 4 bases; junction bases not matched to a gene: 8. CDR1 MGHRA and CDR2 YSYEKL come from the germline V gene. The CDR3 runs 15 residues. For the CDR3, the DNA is TGCGCCAGCAGCCAGAAGCGGGGGAGCCATTACGAGCAGTACTTC. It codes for CASSQKRGSHYEQYF.

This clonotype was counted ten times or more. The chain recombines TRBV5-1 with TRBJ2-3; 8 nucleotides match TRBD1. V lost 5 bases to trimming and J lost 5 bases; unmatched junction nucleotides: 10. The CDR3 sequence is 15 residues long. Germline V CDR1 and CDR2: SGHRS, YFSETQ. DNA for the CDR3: TGCGCCAGCAGTGAGAACAGGGGGTACTTAGATACGCAGTATTTT. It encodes CASSENRGYLDTQYF.